This T cell receptor (beta chain) was documented in a study of beta chain features in type 1 diabetes. Germline CDR1 is SGHTA and CDR2 is FQGNSA. V shed 5 bases, J shed 2 bases, and the junction held 8 bases outside the gene matches. The CDR3 is 16 amino acids. This clone was observed a handful of times. Expressed TCRB transcripts were sequenced, since all the RNA that had been isolated was reverse transcribed. Method: immunoSEQ multiplex PCR; TCRdb's copy keeps in-frame clones and lacks some. The sample shows just over 600,000 clones, roughly a sixth of them seen only once. Sequenced material: naive CD4+ T cells from blood. This clonotype was sampled from a man younger than 30 in good health. V usage is TRBV7-2 and J usage is TRBJ2-2; 7 positions agree with TRBD1. CDR3 coding DNA: TGTGCCAGCAGCCTAGGGGGCCCAGAAAACACCGGGGAGCTGTTTTTT. It encodes CASSLGGPENTGELFF. The full variable domain, completed using reference TRBV7-2 and TRBJ2-2, is GAGVSQSPSNKVTEKGKDVELRCDPISGHTALYWYRQSLGQGLEFLIYFQGNSAPDKSGLPSDRFSAERTGGSVSTLTIQRTQQEDSAVYLCASSLGGPENTGELFFGEGSRLTVL.